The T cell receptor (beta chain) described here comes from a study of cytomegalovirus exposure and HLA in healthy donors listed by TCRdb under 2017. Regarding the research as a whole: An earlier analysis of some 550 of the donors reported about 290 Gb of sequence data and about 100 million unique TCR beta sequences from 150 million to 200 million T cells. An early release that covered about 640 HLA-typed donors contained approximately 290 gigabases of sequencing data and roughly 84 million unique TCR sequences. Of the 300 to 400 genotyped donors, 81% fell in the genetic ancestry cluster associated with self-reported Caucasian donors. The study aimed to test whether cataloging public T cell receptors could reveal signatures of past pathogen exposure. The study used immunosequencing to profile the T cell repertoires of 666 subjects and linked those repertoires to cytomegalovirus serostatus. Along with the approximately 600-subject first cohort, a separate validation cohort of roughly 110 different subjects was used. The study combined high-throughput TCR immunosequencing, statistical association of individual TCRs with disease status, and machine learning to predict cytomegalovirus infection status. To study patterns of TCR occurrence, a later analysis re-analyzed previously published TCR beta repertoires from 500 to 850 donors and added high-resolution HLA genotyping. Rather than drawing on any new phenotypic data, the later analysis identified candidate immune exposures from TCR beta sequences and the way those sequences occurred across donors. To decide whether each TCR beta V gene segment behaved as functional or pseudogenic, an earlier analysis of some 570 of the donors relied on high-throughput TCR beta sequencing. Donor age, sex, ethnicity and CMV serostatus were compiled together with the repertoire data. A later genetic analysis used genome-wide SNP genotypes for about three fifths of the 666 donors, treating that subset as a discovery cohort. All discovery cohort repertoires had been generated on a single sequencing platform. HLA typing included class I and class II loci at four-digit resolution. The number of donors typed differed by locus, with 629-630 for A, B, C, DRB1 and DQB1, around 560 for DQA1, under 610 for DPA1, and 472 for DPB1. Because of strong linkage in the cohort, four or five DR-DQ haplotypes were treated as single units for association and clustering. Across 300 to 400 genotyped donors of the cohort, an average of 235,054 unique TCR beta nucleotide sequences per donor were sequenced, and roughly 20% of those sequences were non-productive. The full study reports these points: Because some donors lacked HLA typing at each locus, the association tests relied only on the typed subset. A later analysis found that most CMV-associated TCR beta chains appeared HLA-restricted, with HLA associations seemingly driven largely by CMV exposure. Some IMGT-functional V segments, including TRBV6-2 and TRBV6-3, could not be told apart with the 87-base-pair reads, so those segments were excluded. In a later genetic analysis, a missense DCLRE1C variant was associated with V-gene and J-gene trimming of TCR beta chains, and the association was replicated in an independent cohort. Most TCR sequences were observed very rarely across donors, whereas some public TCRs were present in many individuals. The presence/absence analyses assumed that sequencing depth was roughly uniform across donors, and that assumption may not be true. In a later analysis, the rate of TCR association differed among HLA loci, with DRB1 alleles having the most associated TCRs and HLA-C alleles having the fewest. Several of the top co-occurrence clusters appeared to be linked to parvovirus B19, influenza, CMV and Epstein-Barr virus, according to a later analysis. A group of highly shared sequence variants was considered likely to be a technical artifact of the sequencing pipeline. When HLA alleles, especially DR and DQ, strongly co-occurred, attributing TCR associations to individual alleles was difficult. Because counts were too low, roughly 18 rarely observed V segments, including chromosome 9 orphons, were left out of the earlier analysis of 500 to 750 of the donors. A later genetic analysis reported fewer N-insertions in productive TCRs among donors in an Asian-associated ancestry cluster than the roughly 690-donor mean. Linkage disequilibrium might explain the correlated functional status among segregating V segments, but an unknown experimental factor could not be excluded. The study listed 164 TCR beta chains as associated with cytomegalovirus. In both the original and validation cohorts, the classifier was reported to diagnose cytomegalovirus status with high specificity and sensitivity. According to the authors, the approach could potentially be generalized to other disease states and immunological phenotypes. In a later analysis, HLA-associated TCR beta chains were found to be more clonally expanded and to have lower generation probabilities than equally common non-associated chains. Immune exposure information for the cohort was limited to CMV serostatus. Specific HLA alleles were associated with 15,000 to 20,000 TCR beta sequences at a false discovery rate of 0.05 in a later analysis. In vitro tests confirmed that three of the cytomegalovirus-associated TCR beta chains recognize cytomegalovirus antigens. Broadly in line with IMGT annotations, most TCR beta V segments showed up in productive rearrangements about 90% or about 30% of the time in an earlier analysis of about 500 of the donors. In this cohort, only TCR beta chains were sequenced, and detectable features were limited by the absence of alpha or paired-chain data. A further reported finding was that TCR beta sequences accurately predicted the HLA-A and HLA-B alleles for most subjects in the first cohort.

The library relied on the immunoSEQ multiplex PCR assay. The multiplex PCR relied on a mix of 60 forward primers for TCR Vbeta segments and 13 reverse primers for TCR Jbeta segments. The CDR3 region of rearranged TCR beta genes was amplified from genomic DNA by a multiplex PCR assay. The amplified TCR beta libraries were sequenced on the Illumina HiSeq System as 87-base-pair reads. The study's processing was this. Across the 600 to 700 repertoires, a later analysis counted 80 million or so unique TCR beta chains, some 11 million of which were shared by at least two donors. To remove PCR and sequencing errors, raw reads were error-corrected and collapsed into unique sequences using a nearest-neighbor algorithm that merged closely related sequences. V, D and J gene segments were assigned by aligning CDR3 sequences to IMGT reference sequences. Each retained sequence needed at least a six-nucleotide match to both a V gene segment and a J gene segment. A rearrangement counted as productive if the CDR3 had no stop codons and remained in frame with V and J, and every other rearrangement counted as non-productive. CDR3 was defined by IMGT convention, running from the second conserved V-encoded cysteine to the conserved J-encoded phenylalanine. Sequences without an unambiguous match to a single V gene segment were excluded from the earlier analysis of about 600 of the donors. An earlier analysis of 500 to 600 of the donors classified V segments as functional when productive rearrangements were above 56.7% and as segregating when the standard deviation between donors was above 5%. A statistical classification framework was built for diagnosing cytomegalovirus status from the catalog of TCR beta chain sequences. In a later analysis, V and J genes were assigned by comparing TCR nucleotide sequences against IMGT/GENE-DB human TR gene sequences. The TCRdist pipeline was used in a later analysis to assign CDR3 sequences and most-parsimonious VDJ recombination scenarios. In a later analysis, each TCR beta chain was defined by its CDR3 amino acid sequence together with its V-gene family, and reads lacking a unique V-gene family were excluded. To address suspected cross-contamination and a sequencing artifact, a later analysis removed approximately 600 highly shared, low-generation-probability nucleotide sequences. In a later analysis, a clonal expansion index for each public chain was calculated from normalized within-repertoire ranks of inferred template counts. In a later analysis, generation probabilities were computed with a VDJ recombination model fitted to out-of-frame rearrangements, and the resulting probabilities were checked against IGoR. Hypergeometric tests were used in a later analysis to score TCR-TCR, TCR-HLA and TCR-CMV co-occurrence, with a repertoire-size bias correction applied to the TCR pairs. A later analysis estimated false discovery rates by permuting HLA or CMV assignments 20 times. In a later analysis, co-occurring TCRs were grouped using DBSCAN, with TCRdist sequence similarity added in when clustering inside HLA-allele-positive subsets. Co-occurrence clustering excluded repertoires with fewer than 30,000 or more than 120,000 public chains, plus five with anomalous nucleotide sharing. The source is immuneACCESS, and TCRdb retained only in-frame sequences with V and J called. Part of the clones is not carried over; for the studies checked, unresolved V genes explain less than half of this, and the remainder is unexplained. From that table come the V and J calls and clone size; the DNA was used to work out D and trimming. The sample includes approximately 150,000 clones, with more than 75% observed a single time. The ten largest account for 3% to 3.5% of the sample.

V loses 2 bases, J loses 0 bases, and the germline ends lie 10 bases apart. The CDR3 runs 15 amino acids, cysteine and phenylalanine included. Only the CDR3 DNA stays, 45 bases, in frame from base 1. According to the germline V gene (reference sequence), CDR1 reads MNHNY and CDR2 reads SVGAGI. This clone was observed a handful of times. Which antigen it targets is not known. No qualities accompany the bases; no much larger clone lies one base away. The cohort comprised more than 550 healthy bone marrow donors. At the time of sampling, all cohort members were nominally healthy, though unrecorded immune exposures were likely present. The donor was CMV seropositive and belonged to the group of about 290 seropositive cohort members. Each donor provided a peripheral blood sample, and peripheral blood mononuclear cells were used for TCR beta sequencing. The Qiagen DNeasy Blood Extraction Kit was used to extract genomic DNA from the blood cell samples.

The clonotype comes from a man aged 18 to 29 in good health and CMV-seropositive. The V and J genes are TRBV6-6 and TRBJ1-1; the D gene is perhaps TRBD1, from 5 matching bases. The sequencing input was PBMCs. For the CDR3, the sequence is CASSYLRVVNTEAFF. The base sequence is TGTGCCAGCAGTTACCTCAGGGTTGTGAACACTGAAGCTTTCTTT.